One sample yielded the 20 T cell receptor beta chains listed below, sequenced in a study of blood T cell repertoires in COVID-19. Produced via immunoSEQ multiplex PCR; TCRdb's table is partial and in-frame only. The sample contains 270,000 or so clones, 75% to 90% of which appear only once. Sequenced input: peripheral blood. The source of these receptors is a human donor in a cohort sampled during active COVID-19.

This chain joins TRBV7-2 and TRBJ2-3; 9 bases fit TRBD2. There are 17 residues in the CDR3. The V gene end was trimmed by 5 bases and the J gene end by 2 bases; junction bases not matched to a gene: 11. From germline, CDR1 is SGHTA and CDR2 FQGNSA. The CDR3 spells CASSIVRTSETTDTQYF. CDR3 sequence (DNA): TGTGCCAGCAGCATCGTGAGGACTAGCGAAACCACAGATACGCAGTATTTT.

This chain links TRBV7-3 with TRBJ1-6; the match to TRBD1 covers 8 bases. The V gene end was trimmed by 4 bases and the J gene end by 4 bases; junction bases not matched to a gene: 6. The CDR3 is made up of 16 amino acids. CDR1 is SGHTA, CDR2 FQGTGA, per germline. CDR3 loop: CASSSQGAGYNSPLHF. The CDR3 DNA follows: TGTGCCAGCAGCTCGCAGGGGGCAGGATATAATTCACCCCTCCACTTT.

This clone occurred once. This chain connects TRBV29-1 to TRBJ1-2; no clear D. Trimming stripped 4 bases from V and 2 bases from J, with 8 bases between. Germline V lookup: CDR1 SQVTM, CDR2 ANQGSEA. The length of the CDR3 is 12 residues. The DNA of the CDR3 is TGCAGCGTTGTTCACAGAAACTATGGCTACACCTTC. As protein: CSVVHRNYGYTF. Full variable domain (outside the CDR3, taken from reference TRBV29-1 and TRBJ1-2): SAVISQKPSRDICQRGTSLTIQCQVDSQVTMMFWYRQQPGQSLTLIATANQGSEATYESGFVIDKFPISRPNLTFSTLTVSNMSPEDSSIYLCSVVHRNYGYTFGSGTRLTVV.

The chain combines TRBV19 with TRBJ2-3; weak D call: TRBD1 (7 bases). The V and J ends lost 6 bases and 3 bases respectively, with 13 bases between them. Germline V gene sequence: CDR1 LNHDA, CDR2 SQIVND (reference sequence). The CDR3 covers 14 residues. The CDR3 sequence is CASRFRGATDTQYF. The CDR3 DNA reads as TGTGCCAGTAGATTCAGGGGGGCGACAGATACGCAGTATTTT.

This sequence joins TRBV28 and TRBJ1-2; tentatively, D is TRBD1 (5 bases). Germline loops: CDR1 MDHEN, CDR2 SYDVKM. CDR3 length equals 15 residues. V dropped 4 bases and J dropped 3 bases, with 15 bases sitting between them. The CDR3, as DNA: TGTGCCAGCAGTTCTCCGGGGGACGGGGACTATGGCTACACCTTC. It yields the protein CASSSPGDGDYGYTF.

This chain joins TRBV7-9 and TRBJ1-4, with D perhaps matching TRBD1 (6 bases). V was pared by 5 bases and J by 4 bases, with 14 bases between. Germline V lookup: CDR1 SEHNR, CDR2 FQNEAQ (reference sequence). This CDR3 has 15 amino acids. CDR3 DNA sequence: TGTGCCAGCAGCCCGGGACAAACGTTTAATGAAAAACTGTTTTTT. Its translation is CASSPGQTFNEKLFF.

This chain connects TRBV6-1 to TRBJ2-3; D is possibly TRBD1 (5 bases). This CDR3 spans 15 amino acids. The germline V gene has CDR1 MNHNS and CDR2 SASEGT. Trimming stripped 0 bases from V and 3 bases from J, with 10 bases between. For the CDR3, the DNA is TGTGCCAGCAGTGAAGCCCCGACAGATACAGATACGCAGTATTTT. This encodes CASSEAPTDTDTQYF.

The chain is built from TRBV28 and TRBJ1-3; 8 bases are shared with TRBD1. CDR1 and CDR2 from the germline V gene are MDHEN and SYDVKM. J gave up 3 bases and V 5 bases, and 12 bases lay outside the gene matches. The CDR3 is 17 amino acids. CDR3 region: CASSVRQGAPGGNTIYF. The CDR3, as DNA: TGTGCCAGCAGTGTACGGCAGGGGGCCCCAGGTGGAAACACCATATATTTT. Supplemented by reference TRBV28 and TRBJ1-3, the full variable domain reads DVKVTQSSRYLVKRTGEKVFLECVQDMDHENMFWYRQDPGLGLRLIYFSYDVKMKEKGDIPEGYSVSREKKERFSLILESASTNQTSMYLCASSVRQGAPGGNTIYFGEGSWLTVV.

This chain uses TRBV9 with TRBJ2-2; 8 bases are a match to TRBD1. J lost 4 bases, V lost 4 bases, and 12 bases had no gene match. The length of the CDR3 is 17 residues. Germline CDR1 and CDR2: SGDLS and YYNGEE. CDR3 protein: CASSPPQGAFFTGELFF. DNA for the CDR3: TGTGCCAGCAGCCCCCCCCAGGGGGCGTTTTTCACCGGGGAGCTGTTTTTT.

This CDR3 reads CASSSGLAPSTDTQYF. DNA for the CDR3: TGCGCCAGCAGCTCCGGACTAGCGCCTAGCACAGATACGCAGTATTTT. This chain joins TRBV5-1 and TRBJ2-3; 9 nucleotides match TRBD2. This CDR3 contains 16 residues. Germline V gene sequence: CDR1 SGHRS, CDR2 YFSETQ. V lost 3 bases, J lost 0 bases, and 5 bases stayed unmatched.

CDR3 sequence: CASSLSGLPSSYNEQFF. The CDR3 nucleotides are TGTGCCAGCAGCTTAAGCGGGCTACCTTCATCCTACAATGAGCAGTTCTTC. The J gene is TRBJ2-1, the V gene TRBV7-9; tentatively, D is TRBD2 (6 bases). Germline CDR1 and CDR2: SEHNR and FQNEAQ (reference sequence). The germline V and J ends were trimmed by 2 bases and 1 base, with 15 bases remaining between them. CDR3 length equals 17 residues.

This clone was counted only a few times. CDR3 region: CAISEEIYKRYPRDTIYF. CDR3 DNA sequence: TGTGCCATCAGTGAGGAGATCTACAAACGTTATCCCCGGGACACCATATATTTT. The rearrangement links TRBV10-3 to TRBJ1-3; no reliable D call. This CDR3 has 18 amino acids. V lost 2 bases to trimming and J lost 8 bases, with 25 bases between them. CDR1 and CDR2 (germline): ENHRY, SYGVKD.

The chain joins TRBV5-1 to TRBJ2-5; the match to TRBD1 covers 10 bases. The CDR3 is 15 residues long. CDR1 is SGHRS and CDR2 is YFSETQ in the germline V gene. With V trimmed by 0 bases and J by 4 bases, 3 bases remained unmatched. The CDR3 coding sequence is TGCGCCAGCAGCTTGGTGGGACAGGGGAGAGAGACCCAGTACTTC. This translates into CASSLVGQGRETQYF.

This rearrangement joins TRBV5-1 to TRBJ2-7, with a tentative D call TRBD2 (5 bases). The CDR3 consists of 16 residues. The germline V and J ends were trimmed by 1 base and 6 bases, with 20 bases remaining between them. CDR1 SGHRS and CDR2 YFSETQ come from the germline V gene. CDR3 protein: CASSLQDPQRLREQYF. DNA of the CDR3: TGCGCCAGCAGCTTGCAGGACCCTCAACGACTACGCGAGCAGTACTTC.

The chain joins TRBV28 to TRBJ1-1; D not resolved. Looked up from germline, CDR1 is MDHEN and CDR2 is SYDVKM. The CDR3 contains 14 residues. V lost 3 bases and J 2 bases, leaving 10 bases between the germline ends. The CDR3 coding sequence is TGTGCCAGCAGTTTCGGTGCGTTAAACACTGAAGCTTTCTTT. Protein product: CASSFGALNTEAFF.

The gene calls are TRBV11-2 and TRBJ2-3; 8 nucleotides align to TRBD2. V lost 2 bases to trimming and J lost 4 bases; unmatched junction nucleotides: 8. The CDR3 covers 16 residues. Germline V gene sequence: CDR1 SGHAT, CDR2 FQNNGV. The DNA of the CDR3 is TGTGCCAGCAGCTTAACGGGAGGGCCGGTAGCAGATACGCAGTATTTT. This gives the protein CASSLTGGPVADTQYF.

The count of this clone is one. This chain joins TRBV15 and TRBJ2-5; TRBD1 aligns across 9 bases. Per the germline V gene, CDR1 is LNHNV and CDR2 is YYDKDF (reference sequence). V lost 8 bases, J lost 3 bases, and 7 bases stayed unmatched. This CDR3 has 14 amino acids. This CDR3 is CATLPGQGKETQYF. The DNA for the CDR3 is TGTGCCACCTTGCCGGGACAGGGCAAAGAGACCCAGTACTTC.

The chain's CDR3 is CASSLANRGHSGYTF. CDR3 nucleotide sequence: TGTGCCAGCAGCTTAGCTAACAGGGGGCATAGTGGCTACACCTTC. The J gene is TRBJ1-2, the V gene TRBV7-2; 9 nucleotides match TRBD1. The CDR3 has 15 amino acids. The ends lost 0 bases at V and 7 bases at J; junction bases unmatched: 6. Looked up from germline, CDR1 is SGHTA and CDR2 is FQGNSA. The full variable domain, with the rest looked up from reference TRBV7-2 and TRBJ1-2, is GAGVSQSPSNKVTEKGKDVELRCDPISGHTALYWYRQSLGQGLEFLIYFQGNSAPDKSGLPSDRFSAERTGGSVSTLTIQRTQQEDSAVYLCASSLANRGHSGYTFGSGTRLTVV.

V is TRBV19 and J is TRBJ1-5; maybe TRBD1 (5 bases). The CDR3 length is 14 residues. Germline values: CDR1 LNHDA, CDR2 SQIVND (reference sequence). Trimming stripped 7 bases from V and 4 bases from J, with 14 bases between. The DNA of the CDR3 is TGTGCCAGTACCTTTCGGGGGAGGAATCAGCCCCAGCATTTT. Translating gives CASTFRGRNQPQHF.

The CDR3 region has the DNA TGTGCCAGCAGCCTCGGCATGGGACAGGGACTCTACGAGCAGTACTTC. This gives the protein CASSLGMGQGLYEQYF. This chain connects TRBV9 to TRBJ2-7, with TRBD1 matching over 9 bases. V trimming: 4 bases; J trimming: 3 bases; junction bases outside the gene matches: 11. CDR1 is SGDLS and CDR2 is YYNGEE in the germline V gene. The CDR3 is 16 amino acids.